This TCR beta chain was retrieved from a study of response to subunit inactivated influenza vaccine. This clonotype was counted between two and nine times. In TCRdb, the RT-PCR reads were re-called with MiXCR into one record per CDR3 protein. The sample carries hundreds of thousands of distinct CDR3 sequences, about 11% recorded once. Germline V gene data show CDR1 as ENHRY and CDR2 as SYGVKD. This CDR3 region has 16 residues. J gave up 6 bases and V 6 bases, and 13 bases lay outside the gene matches. This sample was shared with a second study, whose subject was T cells expressing NK-cell markers. Per that study: In generating TCR beta cDNA, 5'RACE template switching with UMIs was used. Among the experiments, several used an anti-gamma-delta TCR antibody to restrict sorting to alpha-beta TCR T cells. Certain NKG2C+ T cell clones were expanded, and their HCMV specificity remained unclear.

The chain links TRBV10-3 to TRBJ2-5, with 10 bases identical to TRBD1. The source material was PBMCs from blood, sampled on the day of vaccination. The TCR was taken from a man aged 50-59 years who received an inactivated influenza vaccine. CDR3 loop: CAIRDSGTGARKTQYF. The CDR3, as DNA: TGTGCCATCAGGGACTCCGGGACAGGGGCGAGGAAGACCCAGTACTTC.